The next 32 T cell receptor beta chains were all read from a single sample in a study of blood T cell repertoires in COVID-19. TCRdb's copy holds only in-frame clones and misses some; the assay was immunoSEQ multiplex PCR. The sample contains about 330,000 clones, around 87% of which appear only once. Sequenced input: PBMCs or T cells enriched from blood (not recorded which). The receptors originated from a woman in her thirties who had recovered from COVID-19.

This sequence joins TRBV24-1 and TRBJ2-3, with D maybe TRBD2 (6 bases). Looked up from germline, CDR1 is KGHDR and CDR2 is SFDVKD. The V gene lost 2 bases and the J gene lost 1 base, with 12 bases spanning the gap. The CDR3 runs to 16 residues. The CDR3 DNA follows: TGTGCCACCAGTGATTCCACCGGGACTGGCACAGATACGCAGTATTTT. Its protein is CATSDSTGTGTDTQYF.

This chain uses TRBV6-5 with TRBJ2-5; TRBD1 agrees at 9 bases. The germline CDR1 and CDR2 sequences are MNHEY and SVGAGI. The CDR3 runs to 15 residues. The V segment lost 6 bases and the J segment 5 bases; nucleotides outside the gene matches: 10. The CDR3, as DNA: TGTGCCAGCAGAGTTAGACAGGGGGGCTTTGAGACCCAGTACTTC. Protein sequence: CASRVRQGGFETQYF.

This CDR3 reads CASQRGNEQFF. The CDR3 DNA sequence: TGTGCCAGCCAGCGGGGGAATGAGCAGTTCTTC. V usage is TRBV3-1 (or the pseudogene TRBV3-2) and J usage is TRBJ2-1; 8 positions agree with TRBD2. Germline V gene data show CDR1 as LGHDT and CDR2 as YNNKEL (reference sequence). The length of the CDR3 is 11 residues. The ends lost 8 bases at V and 7 bases at J; junction bases unmatched: 1.

The chain recombines TRBV6-5 with TRBJ1-5; a weak D match, TRBD1 (5 bases). CDR1 is MNHEY, CDR2 SVGAGI, per germline. V was pared by 4 bases and J by 4 bases, with 11 bases between. This CDR3 contains 14 residues. As DNA, the CDR3 is TGTGCCAGCAGTTCCGACAGCCGGAATCAGCCCCAGCATTTT. Residues: CASSSDSRNQPQHF.

The genes are TRBV3-1 (or the pseudogene TRBV3-2) and TRBJ1-1; the match to TRBD1 covers 7 bases. CDR1 LGHDT and CDR2 YNNKEL come from the germline V gene (reference sequence). V was pared by 3 bases and J by 1 base, with 8 bases of the junction left unmatched. The CDR3 has 16 amino acids. CDR3 in amino acids: CASSHWDRGRNTEAFF. The CDR3 DNA reads as TGTGCCAGCAGCCATTGGGACAGAGGACGGAACACTGAAGCTTTCTTT.

This sequence joins TRBV27 and TRBJ2-1, with a possible D match to TRBD1 (6 bases). The V end lost 2 bases, the J end lost 0 bases, and 8 bases lay between the germline ends. CDR1 is MNHEY and CDR2 is SMNVEV in the germline V gene (reference sequence). The CDR3 has 15 amino acids. CDR3: CASSLGQNSYNEQFF. The DNA of the CDR3 is TGTGCCAGCAGTTTAGGACAGAACTCCTACAATGAGCAGTTCTTC.

The V call is TRBV5-1, the J call TRBJ2-7; 7 nucleotides align to TRBD1. The V segment lost 4 bases and the J segment 4 bases; nucleotides outside the gene matches: 8. Germline V gives CDR1 SGHRS, CDR2 YFSETQ. The CDR3 length is 14 residues. For the CDR3, the DNA is TGCGCCAGCAGCCCACAAGGGGGCCAATACGAGCAGTACTTC. It codes for CASSPQGGQYEQYF.

V gene TRBV12-3 or TRBV12-4 combines with J gene TRBJ1-2, with a possible D match to TRBD1 (5 bases). This CDR3 has 13 residues. V was pared by 6 bases and J by 2 bases, with 10 bases between. The CDR3 protein is CASSPTVNYGYTF. In DNA form, the CDR3 reads TGTGCCAGCAGCCCGACAGTAAACTATGGCTACACCTTC.

The gene calls are TRBV6-5 and TRBJ1-2; 11 nucleotides line up with TRBD1. The CDR3 is 15 residues long. Germline CDR1 and CDR2: MNHEY and SVGAGI. With V trimmed by 3 bases and J by 5 bases, 5 bases remained unmatched. CDR3 sequence: CASSYRGQGVYGYTF. The CDR3 nucleotides are TGTGCCAGCAGTTATCGGGGACAGGGGGTATATGGCTACACCTTC.

The chain links TRBV4-1 to TRBJ2-7; D perhaps matches TRBD2 (5 bases). Germline V gene lookup returns CDR1 MGHRA and CDR2 YSYEKL. The CDR3 is made up of 16 amino acids. Trimming left V 2 bases short and J 5 bases short, with 19 bases between. The DNA for the CDR3 is TGCGCCAGCAGCCAACATCCAGGAGGCTTGGTCAACGAGCAGTACTTC. It yields the protein CASSQHPGGLVNEQYF.

The chain links TRBV6-6 to TRBJ2-7; 7 bases align to TRBD2. There are 11 residues in the CDR3. Germline values: CDR1 MNHNY, CDR2 SVGAGI (reference sequence). With 8 bases clipped from V and 2 bases from J, the junction kept 0 bases outside the gene matches. CDR3 residues: CASGGAYEQYF. Written as DNA, the CDR3 is TGTGCCAGCGGGGGGGCCTACGAGCAGTACTTC.

The chain joins TRBV7-8 to TRBJ2-5; 8 bases map to TRBD1. CDR1 and CDR2 from the germline V gene are SGHVS and FQNEAQ. The CDR3 runs 14 residues. After removal of 8 bases from V and 5 bases from J, the junction contained 10 bases not matched to a gene. In nucleotides, the CDR3 is TGTGCCAGCGTCCACAGGGGGTTGAGGGAGACCCAGTACTTC. Translation gives CASVHRGLRETQYF.

The chain joins TRBV25-1 to TRBJ2-7, with D perhaps TRBD2 (6 bases). The CDR3 spans 13 residues. Germline CDR1 and CDR2: MGHDK and SYGVNS. V dropped 6 bases and J dropped 7 bases, with 16 bases sitting between them. The CDR3 sequence is CASSPGRAGEQYF. The CDR3 nucleotides read TGTGCCAGCAGCCCAGGAAGGGCGGGGGAGCAGTACTTC.

The CDR3 region is CASSLLAGDAETQYF. As DNA, the CDR3 is TGTGCCAGCAGCTTACTAGCGGGGGATGCCGAGACCCAGTACTTC. The chain joins TRBV11-2 to TRBJ2-5; 10 bases line up with TRBD2. CDR3 size: 15 residues. The V segment lost 2 bases and the J segment 5 bases; nucleotides outside the gene matches: 5. Germline V CDR1 and CDR2: SGHAT, FQNNGV.

The chain has TRBV30 and TRBJ1-5; D is unclear. The CDR3 has 13 residues. Germline CDR1 and CDR2: GTSNPN and SVGIG (reference sequence). V was trimmed by 4 bases and J by 4 bases, leaving 11 bases between them. As DNA, the CDR3 is TGTGCCTGGACGGGCGGGTGGAATCAGCCCCAGCATTTT. Translation: CAWTGGWNQPQHF.

In nucleotides, the CDR3 is TGCGCCAGCAGCCAAGCAGCGGGACAGGTGACCTATGGCTACACCTTC. Translation: CASSQAAGQVTYGYTF. The chain uses TRBV4-3 and TRBJ1-2; the match to TRBD1 covers 8 bases. After removal of 1 base from V and 4 bases from J, the junction contained 8 bases not matched to a gene. Germline V gives CDR1 LGHNA, CDR2 YSLEER. The length of the CDR3 is 16 residues.

This clone was seen once. The chain combines TRBV6-5 with TRBJ1-2, with a possible D match to TRBD1 (6 bases). The CDR3 is made up of 13 amino acids. Looked up from germline, CDR1 is MNHEY and CDR2 is SVGAGI. The V end was cut by 6 bases, the J end by 4 bases, with 12 bases between. This CDR3 reads CASRRDNLYGYTF. The CDR3 nucleotides are TGTGCCAGCAGAAGGGACAACCTCTATGGCTACACCTTC.

This clone has only one observation. The chain carries TRBV5-6 and TRBJ1-1; TRBD1 is a possible D gene (5 bases). This CDR3 has 14 amino acids. V was trimmed by 3 bases and J by 4 bases, leaving 13 bases between them. In germline, CDR1 is SGHDT, CDR2 YYEEEE. The CDR3 sequence: CASSYRTYATEAFF. DNA for the CDR3: TGTGCCAGCAGCTACCGGACATACGCCACTGAAGCTTTCTTT.

This clone has a handful of counts. V gene TRBV7-8 combines with J gene TRBJ1-1; no clear D. The V gene's germline CDR1 is SGHVS and CDR2 FQNEAQ. The ends were cut back, 0 bases at V and 1 base at J, with 9 bases in the middle. The CDR3 consists of 15 residues. The CDR3, as DNA: TGTGCCAGCAGCTTAGCAGCCCGGAGGAACACTGAAGCTTTCTTT. Its translation is CASSLAARRNTEAFF.

J is TRBJ1-3 and V is TRBV6-5; D might be TRBD1 (5 bases). Germline assignment: CDR1 MNHEY and CDR2 SVGAGI. V was clipped by 2 bases and J by 0 bases, with 8 bases between them. CDR3 length equals 15 residues. CDR3 sequence: CASSYKGFSGNTIYF. CDR3 sequence (DNA): TGTGCCAGCAGTTACAAGGGGTTCTCTGGAAACACCATATATTTT.

The CDR3 bases are TGTGCCAGCAACGACAGGGGGCATGGAAAACTGTTTTTT. It codes for CASNDRGHGKLFF. V usage is TRBV12-3 or TRBV12-4 and J usage is TRBJ1-4, with 10 bases aligning to TRBD1. V lost 7 bases and J lost 10; bases outside the gene matches: 6. The CDR3 is 13 amino acids.

This clone was detected once. This chain joins TRBV5-4 and TRBJ2-7; TRBD1 matches 8 bases. The CDR3 loop spans 12 amino acids. Germline assignment: CDR1 SGHNT and CDR2 YYREEE (reference sequence). J was trimmed by 11 bases and V by 4 bases; bases with no gene match: 8. Here the CDR3 reads CASSLDRAAEYF. CDR3 nucleotide sequence: TGTGCCAGCAGCCTGGACAGGGCCGCTGAGTACTTC.

This chain joins TRBV29-1 and TRBJ1-3; 9 bases align to TRBD1. V shed 5 bases, J shed 3 bases, and the junction held 2 bases outside the gene matches. CDR1 SQVTM and CDR2 ANQGSEA come from the germline V gene. The CDR3 loop spans 13 amino acids. The CDR3 DNA follows: TGCAGCGTTTCGACAGGGGGTGGAAACACCATATATTTT. Protein sequence: CSVSTGGGNTIYF.

The DNA for the CDR3 is TGTGCCAGCAGCCCGCGGGACTTTACGAGGGAGACCCAGTACTTC. The encoded protein is CASSPRDFTRETQYF. The chain has TRBV11-2 and TRBJ2-5, with D maybe TRBD2 (6 bases). Germline CDR1 reads SGHAT; CDR2 reads FQNNGV. The CDR3 sequence is 15 residues long. Trimming removed 5 bases at V and 5 bases at J, with 18 bases between.

The chain links TRBV12-3 or TRBV12-4 to TRBJ2-5; D gene unclear. Trimming stripped 2 bases from V and 2 bases from J, with 6 bases between. The length of the CDR3 is 13 residues. Here the CDR3 reads CASSLTTQETQYF. The CDR3 DNA reads TGTGCCAGCAGTTTAACGACACAAGAGACCCAGTACTTC.

CDR3 DNA sequence: TGTGCCAGCTACAGGGAGAGGGGTCAGCCCCAGCATTTT. This translates into CASYRERGQPQHF. The V and J genes are TRBV2 and TRBJ1-5; tentative D call: TRBD1 (6 bases). Germline V lookup: CDR1 SNHLY, CDR2 FYNNEI. The CDR3 runs to 13 residues. Trimming removed 8 bases at V and 6 bases at J, with 14 bases between.

This clone was seen a single time. The V gene is TRBV2, the J gene TRBJ2-2, with a possible D match to TRBD2 (6 bases). V shed 5 bases and J shed 5 bases, with 15 bases lying between them. Germline V gene data show CDR1 as SNHLY and CDR2 as FYNNEI. The CDR3 sequence is 15 residues long. The CDR3 here is CASSYLPGGTGELFF. CDR3 sequence (DNA): TGTGCCAGCAGTTATCTCCCCGGAGGGACCGGGGAGCTGTTTTTT.

The rearrangement joins TRBV6-1 to TRBJ1-1, with D hard to call. Trimming stripped 3 bases from V and 2 bases from J, with 16 bases between. Germline assignment: CDR1 MNHNS and CDR2 SASEGT. The CDR3 totals 16 residues. CDR3 sequence (DNA): TGTGCCAGCAGTGACGCGACAATATTGGCCAACACTGAAGCTTTCTTT. It is translated as CASSDATILANTEAFF.

The genes are TRBV10-3 and TRBJ2-1, with 15 bases aligning to TRBD2. Germline V gene sequence: CDR1 ENHRY, CDR2 SYGVKD. V trimming: 0 bases; J trimming: 0 bases; junction bases outside the gene matches: 6. The CDR3 consists of 20 residues. The CDR3 DNA is TGTGCCATCAGTGAGTCGGGTGGGACTAGCGGGGGGCGCTCCTACAATGAGCAGTTCTTC. This sequence encodes CAISESGGTSGGRSYNEQFF.

The chain recombines TRBV6-2 or TRBV6-3 with TRBJ2-7; no firm D call. The CDR3 is made up of 14 amino acids. Germline V gene lookup returns CDR1 MNHEY and CDR2 SVGEGT. Trimming shortened V by 6 bases and J by 0 bases, and 12 bases separated the two germline ends. The CDR3 sequence: CASSLMIHSYEQYF. As DNA, the CDR3 is TGTGCCAGCAGCCTAATGATACACTCCTACGAGCAGTACTTC.

As for this clone: The same CDR3 is also encoded by other DNA sequences in this sample. The CDR3 DNA sequence: TGCGCCAGCAGCTTGGGGACGGGGCAGCCCCAGCATTTT. This gives the protein CASSLGTGQPQHF. The chain carries TRBV5-1 and TRBJ1-5, with no clear D. CDR1 is SGHRS, CDR2 YFSETQ, per germline. The CDR3 is 13 residues long. Trimming pared 0 bases from V and 7 bases from J, leaving 8 bases between.

This chain joins TRBV25-1 and TRBJ1-6; TRBD1 might be the D (5 bases). Germline V gene sequence: CDR1 MGHDK, CDR2 SYGVNS. V lost 4 bases, J lost 8 bases, and 12 bases lay in between. This CDR3 is built from 14 residues. The CDR3 is CASSAFGGYSPLHF. The CDR3 DNA reads as TGTGCCAGCAGTGCCTTCGGGGGGTATTCACCCCTCCACTTT. Together with reference TRBV25-1 and TRBJ1-6, the CDR3 gives the full variable domain: EADIYQTPRYLVIGTGKKITLECSQTMGHDKMYWYQQDPGMELHLIHYSYGVNSTEKGDLSSESTVSRIRTEHFPLTLESARPSHTSQYLCASSAFGGYSPLHFGNGTRLTVT.